The following is a T cell receptor beta chain sequence with its context. The target antigen is unknown. Repertoires were generated with immunoSEQ multiplex PCR, while TCRdb's copy carries only in-frame clones and drops some. The sample yields approximately 70,000 clones, roughly 80% seen once. The sample belongs to a study of T cell responses to AZD1222 COVID-19 vaccine. Overall study results and limits: An increase in Spike-specific TCR breadth and depth was observed after two AZD1222 doses. Samples come after the peak T cell response, not at day 14. Donors were largely white British and mainly female; clonal diversity was possibly underestimated.

V dropped 4 bases and J dropped 7; count of bases not matched to a gene: 7. This CDR3 has 13 amino acids. Germline CDR1 and CDR2: SQVTM and ANQGSEA. Second-dose intervals of approximately 4 or approximately 12 weeks were pooled. This receptor was identified in an adult who received the AZD1222 COVID-19 vaccine. Sequenced material: peripheral blood, taken 28 days after the second AZD1222 dose. V usage is TRBV29-1 and J usage is TRBJ1-5, with 7 bases fitting TRBD1. CDR3: CSVGGTRGQPQHF. The CDR3 DNA is TGCAGCGTTGGGGGCACCAGGGGGCAGCCCCAGCATTTT.